Listed below are T cell receptor beta chains from one sample, sequenced in a study of T cell responses to AZD1222 COVID-19 vaccine. Produced via immunoSEQ multiplex PCR; TCRdb's table is partial and in-frame only. The sample has 170,000 or so clones, roughly nine tenths seen once. The sample here was peripheral blood, taken on day 0 of AZD1222 vaccination. Receptors were obtained from an adult in good health. Both conserved end residues are part of each CDR3. Fields, in order: clone size, J gene, V gene, D gene, CDR3 protein, CDR3 DNA. A D gene is named only where the DNA matches it firmly. Not all rows give a size; the values are once, few, many and, for expanded clones, a class.

clone size: -; J gene: TRBJ2-6; V gene: TRBV2; D gene: -; CDR3 protein: CATQRGSSGANVLTF; CDR3 DNA: TGTGCCACCCAGAGGGGGAGCTCTGGGGCCAACGTCCTGACTTTC
clone size: -; J gene: TRBJ2-7; V gene: TRBV5-4; D gene: -; CDR3 protein: CASSLDLGRSYEQYF; CDR3 DNA: TGTGCCAGCAGCTTGGATCTGGGGCGTTCCTACGAGCAGTACTTC
clone size: once; J gene: TRBJ2-7; V gene: TRBV2; D gene: -; CDR3 protein: CASSGGVGEQYF; CDR3 DNA: TGTGCCAGCAGTGGGGGAGTAGGGGAGCAGTACTTC
clone size: -; J gene: TRBJ1-5; V gene: TRBV18; D gene: -; CDR3 protein: CASSPTGDWNQPQHF; CDR3 DNA: TGTGCCAGCTCACCTACGGGGGATTGGAATCAGCCCCAGCATTTT
clone size: -; J gene: TRBJ1-5; V gene: TRBV19; D gene: TRBD1; CDR3 protein: CASTQLTGSRQPQHF; CDR3 DNA: TGTGCCAGTACCCAACTGACAGGGTCGAGGCAGCCCCAGCATTTT
clone size: -; J gene: TRBJ2-7; V gene: TRBV6-1; D gene: TRBD2; CDR3 protein: CASSDPGTSGSYEQYF; CDR3 DNA: TGTGCCAGCAGTGACCCGGGGACTAGCGGGTCCTACGAGCAGTACTTC
clone size: -; J gene: TRBJ1-1; V gene: TRBV5-1; D gene: -; CDR3 protein: CASSPYTPADTEAFF; CDR3 DNA: TGCGCCAGCAGCCCCTACACCCCTGCGGACACTGAAGCTTTCTTT
clone size: -; J gene: TRBJ1-1; V gene: TRBV18; D gene: -; CDR3 protein: CASSPDTVRTEAFF; CDR3 DNA: TGTGCCAGCTCACCTGACACCGTAAGGACTGAAGCTTTCTTT
clone size: -; J gene: TRBJ2-7; V gene: TRBV5-1; D gene: -; CDR3 protein: CASSLDRGEQYF; CDR3 DNA: TGCGCCAGCAGCTTGGATCGGGGCGAGCAGTACTTC
clone size: -; J gene: TRBJ2-2; V gene: TRBV5-5; D gene: -; CDR3 protein: CASSSGPNTGELFF; CDR3 DNA: TGTGCCAGCAGCTCCGGACCGAACACCGGGGAGCTGTTTTTT
clone size: -; J gene: TRBJ2-1; V gene: TRBV30; D gene: -; CDR3 protein: CAWSPWVSNNEQFF; CDR3 DNA: TGTGCCTGGAGTCCCTGGGTTTCCAACAATGAGCAGTTCTTC
clone size: once; J gene: TRBJ2-1; V gene: TRBV27; D gene: TRBD2; CDR3 protein: CASSLITSGSRNEQFF; CDR3 DNA: TGTGCCAGCAGTCTAATAACTAGCGGGAGTAGGAATGAGCAGTTCTTC
clone size: -; J gene: TRBJ2-7; V gene: TRBV19; D gene: -; CDR3 protein: CASTPTTGRVYF; CDR3 DNA: TGTGCCAGTACCCCAACCACAGGCAGGGTATACTTC
clone size: -; J gene: TRBJ1-3; V gene: TRBV5-1; D gene: -; CDR3 protein: CASSLLPGNTIYF; CDR3 DNA: TGCGCCAGCAGCTTGCTTCCTGGAAACACCATATATTTT
clone size: once; J gene: TRBJ1-1; V gene: TRBV18; D gene: -; CDR3 protein: CASSPTILTEAFF; CDR3 DNA: TGTGCCAGCTCACCAACAATTCTGACTGAAGCTTTCTTT
clone size: -; J gene: TRBJ1-2; V gene: TRBV5-1; D gene: -; CDR3 protein: CASSSRPHSGLNYGYTF; CDR3 DNA: TGCGCCAGCAGCTCCCGGCCACATAGTGGGCTAAACTATGGCTACACCTTC
clone size: -; J gene: TRBJ1-6; V gene: TRBV6-4; D gene: TRBD1; CDR3 protein: CASSLTGENSPLHF; CDR3 DNA: TGTGCCAGCAGTCTGACAGGGGAAAATTCACCCCTCCACTTT
clone size: -; J gene: TRBJ1-1; V gene: TRBV27; D gene: -; CDR3 protein: CASSYGGLNTEAFF; CDR3 DNA: TGTGCCAGCAGTTACGGGGGACTGAACACTGAAGCTTTCTTT
clone size: -; J gene: TRBJ2-7; V gene: TRBV7-8; D gene: -; CDR3 protein: CASSLGGWAYEQYF; CDR3 DNA: TGTGCCAGCAGCTTAGGGGGGTGGGCCTACGAGCAGTACTTC
clone size: few; J gene: TRBJ2-2; V gene: TRBV6-5; D gene: -; CDR3 protein: CASRRGELFF; CDR3 DNA: TGTGCCAGCAGACGCGGGGAGCTGTTTTTT
clone size: -; J gene: TRBJ1-4; V gene: TRBV2; D gene: TRBD1; CDR3 protein: CATRGTGGLVFF; CDR3 DNA: TGTGCCACCCGGGGGACAGGGGGATTGGTGTTTTTT
clone size: -; J gene: TRBJ1-3; V gene: TRBV18; D gene: -; CDR3 protein: CASSPDKFGHTIYF; CDR3 DNA: TGTGCCAGCTCACCCGACAAGTTTGGTCACACCATATATTTT
clone size: -; J gene: TRBJ2-1; V gene: TRBV28; D gene: -; CDR3 protein: CASSLGPAENTEQFF; CDR3 DNA: TGTGCCAGCAGTTTGGGTCCTGCGGAAAACACTGAGCAGTTCTTC
clone size: -; J gene: TRBJ1-1; V gene: TRBV19; D gene: -; CDR3 protein: CASSLLNTEAFF; CDR3 DNA: TGTGCCAGTAGCCTGCTTAACACTGAAGCTTTCTTT
clone size: -; J gene: TRBJ1-2; V gene: TRBV5-4; D gene: TRBD1; CDR3 protein: CASSLGDRVYGYTF; CDR3 DNA: TGTGCCAGCAGCTTGGGCGACAGGGTTTATGGCTACACCTTC
clone size: -; J gene: TRBJ2-1; V gene: TRBV4-1; D gene: -; CDR3 protein: CASRDLKTNEQFF; CDR3 DNA: TGCGCCAGCCGGGACCTCAAGACCAATGAGCAGTTCTTC
clone size: once; J gene: TRBJ2-1; V gene: TRBV7-6; D gene: TRBD2; CDR3 protein: CASSLGHPAGGGDEQFF; CDR3 DNA: TGTGCCAGCAGCTTAGGGCACCCAGCGGGAGGGGGCGATGAGCAGTTCTTC
clone size: -; J gene: TRBJ2-7; V gene: TRBV27; D gene: -; CDR3 protein: CASSGLFYEQYF; CDR3 DNA: TGTGCCAGCAGCGGACTCTTTTACGAGCAGTACTTC
clone size: -; J gene: TRBJ1-1; V gene: TRBV2; D gene: -; CDR3 protein: CASSTEKNTEAFF; CDR3 DNA: TGTGCCAGCAGTACAGAGAAGAACACTGAAGCTTTCTTT
clone size: -; J gene: TRBJ2-5; V gene: TRBV28; D gene: -; CDR3 protein: CASRASQETQYF; CDR3 DNA: TGTGCCAGCAGGGCTTCCCAAGAGACCCAGTACTTC
clone size: -; J gene: TRBJ2-7; V gene: TRBV18; D gene: -; CDR3 protein: CASSLQGPYEQYF; CDR3 DNA: TGTGCCAGCTCACTACAGGGTCCCTACGAGCAGTACTTC
clone size: -; J gene: TRBJ1-5; V gene: TRBV6-1; D gene: -; CDR3 protein: CASSEAIGGAGRNQPQHF; CDR3 DNA: TGTGCCAGCAGTGAAGCTATAGGGGGAGCAGGGCGCAATCAGCCCCAGCATTTT
clone size: -; J gene: TRBJ2-5; V gene: TRBV4-2; D gene: TRBD2; CDR3 protein: CASSQGREGRETQYF; CDR3 DNA: TGTGCCAGCAGCCAAGGGCGGGAGGGCCGAGAGACCCAGTACTTC
clone size: -; J gene: TRBJ2-2; V gene: TRBV11-2; D gene: -; CDR3 protein: CASSLVAVVVGRDTGELFF; CDR3 DNA: TGTGCCAGCAGCTTAGTGGCTGTTGTTGTGGGCCGAGACACCGGGGAGCTGTTTTTT
clone size: -; J gene: TRBJ1-2; V gene: TRBV23-1; D gene: -; CDR3 protein: CASRRDRRYGYTF; CDR3 DNA: TGCGCCAGCAGGCGGGACCGAAGATATGGCTACACCTTC
clone size: -; J gene: TRBJ1-3; V gene: TRBV29-1; D gene: -; CDR3 protein: CSAVGLARAGNTIYF; CDR3 DNA: TGCAGCGCGGTAGGCCTTGCGCGGGCTGGAAACACCATATATTTT
clone size: -; J gene: TRBJ2-3; V gene: TRBV10-2; D gene: -; CDR3 protein: CASRVTSWGTDTQYF; CDR3 DNA: TGCGCCAGCAGGGTAACCTCCTGGGGCACAGATACGCAGTATTTT
clone size: -; J gene: TRBJ2-1; V gene: TRBV7-8; D gene: -; CDR3 protein: CASSLEHGYNEQFF; CDR3 DNA: TGTGCCAGCAGCTTAGAGCACGGTTACAATGAGCAGTTCTTC
clone size: -; J gene: TRBJ1-2; V gene: TRBV6-5; D gene: -; CDR3 protein: CASTDPGKGYTF; CDR3 DNA: TGTGCCAGCACCGACCCCGGGAAGGGCTACACCTTC
clone size: once; J gene: TRBJ2-7; V gene: TRBV6-5; D gene: -; CDR3 protein: CASSYWSPTGSYEQYF; CDR3 DNA: TGTGCCAGCAGTTACTGGTCCCCCACAGGATCCTACGAGCAGTACTTC
clone size: -; J gene: TRBJ2-3; V gene: TRBV7-3; D gene: TRBD2; CDR3 protein: CASSEKAGSTDTQYF; CDR3 DNA: TGTGCCAGCAGCGAGAAAGCGGGGTCCACAGATACGCAGTATTTT